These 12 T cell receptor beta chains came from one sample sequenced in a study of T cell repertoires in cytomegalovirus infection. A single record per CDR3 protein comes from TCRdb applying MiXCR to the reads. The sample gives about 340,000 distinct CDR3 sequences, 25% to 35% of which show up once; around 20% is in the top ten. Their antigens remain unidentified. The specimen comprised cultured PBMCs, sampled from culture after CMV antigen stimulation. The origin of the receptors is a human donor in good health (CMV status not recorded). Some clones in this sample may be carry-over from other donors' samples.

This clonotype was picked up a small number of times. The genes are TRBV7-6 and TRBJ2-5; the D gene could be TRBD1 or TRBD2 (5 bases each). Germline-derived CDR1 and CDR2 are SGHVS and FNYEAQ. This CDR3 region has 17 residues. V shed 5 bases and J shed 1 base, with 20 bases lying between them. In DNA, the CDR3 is TGTGCCAGCAGCCGGGACGGTCGCATAGCGATCCAAGAGACCCAGTACTTC. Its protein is CASSRDGRIAIQETQYF.

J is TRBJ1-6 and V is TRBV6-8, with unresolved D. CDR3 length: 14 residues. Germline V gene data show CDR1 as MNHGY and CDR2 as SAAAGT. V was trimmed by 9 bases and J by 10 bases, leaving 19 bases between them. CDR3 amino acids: CASRGITWSSPLHF. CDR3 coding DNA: TGTGCCAGTAGAGGTATCACATGGAGCTCACCCCTCCACTTT.

CDR3: CASKGYSNTGELFF. The CDR3 coding sequence is TGTGCCAGCAAAGGCTACTCGAACACCGGGGAGCTGTTTTTT. This rearrangement joins TRBV2 to TRBJ2-2; unclear D gene. The CDR3 extends over 14 amino acids. The V gene lost 7 bases and the J gene lost 0 bases, with 9 bases spanning the gap. Germline V lookup: CDR1 SNHLY, CDR2 FYNNEI. Based on the CDR3 plus reference TRBV2 and TRBJ2-2, the full variable domain is EPEVTQTPSHQVTQMGQEVILRCVPISNHLYFYWYRQILGQKVEFLVSFYNNEISEKSEIFDDQFSVERPDGSNFTLKIRSTKLEDSAMYFCASKGYSNTGELFFGEGSRLTVL.

The CDR3 DNA reads TGTGCCATCAGGTCGACTAGCGGGAGGGCTAACGAGCAGTACTTC. This sequence encodes CAIRSTSGRANEQYF. The chain joins TRBV10-3 to TRBJ2-7; 14 bases match TRBD2. CDR1 and CDR2 (germline): ENHRY, SYGVKD. V shed 6 bases, J shed 5 bases, and the junction held 6 bases outside the gene matches. The CDR3 has 15 amino acids.

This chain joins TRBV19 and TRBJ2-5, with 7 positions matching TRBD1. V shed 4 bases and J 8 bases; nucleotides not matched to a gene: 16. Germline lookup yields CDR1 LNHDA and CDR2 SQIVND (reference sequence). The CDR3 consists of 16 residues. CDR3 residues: CASSTITGTAMETQYF. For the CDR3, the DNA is TGTGCCAGTAGTACAATCACCGGGACAGCGATGGAAACCCAGTACTTC.

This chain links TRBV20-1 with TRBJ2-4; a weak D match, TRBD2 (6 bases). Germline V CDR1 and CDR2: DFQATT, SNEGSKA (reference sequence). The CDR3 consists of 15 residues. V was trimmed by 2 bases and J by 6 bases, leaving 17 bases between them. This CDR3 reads CSARSGGAQGNIQYF. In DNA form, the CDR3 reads TGCAGTGCTAGATCCGGAGGGGCGCAGGGAAACATTCAGTACTTC.

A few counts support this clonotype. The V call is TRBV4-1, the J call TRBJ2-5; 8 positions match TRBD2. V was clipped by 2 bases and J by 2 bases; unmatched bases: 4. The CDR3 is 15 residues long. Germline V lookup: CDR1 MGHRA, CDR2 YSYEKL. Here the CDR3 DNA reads TGCGCCAGCAGCCAATTCGGACTAGCTCAAGAGACCCAGTACTTC. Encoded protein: CASSQFGLAQETQYF.

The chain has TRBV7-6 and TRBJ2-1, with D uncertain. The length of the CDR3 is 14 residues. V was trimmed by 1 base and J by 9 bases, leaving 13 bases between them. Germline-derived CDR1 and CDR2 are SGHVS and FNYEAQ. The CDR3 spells CASSLGHNLGEQFF. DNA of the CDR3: TGTGCCAGCAGCTTAGGACATAATCTTGGTGAGCAGTTCTTC.

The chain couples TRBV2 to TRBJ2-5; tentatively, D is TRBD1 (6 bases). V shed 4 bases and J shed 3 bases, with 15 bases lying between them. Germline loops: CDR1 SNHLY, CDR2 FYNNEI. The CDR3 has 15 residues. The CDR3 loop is CASSGQGRLEETQYF. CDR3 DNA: TGTGCCAGCAGTGGGCAGGGGCGTTTAGAAGAGACCCAGTACTTC.

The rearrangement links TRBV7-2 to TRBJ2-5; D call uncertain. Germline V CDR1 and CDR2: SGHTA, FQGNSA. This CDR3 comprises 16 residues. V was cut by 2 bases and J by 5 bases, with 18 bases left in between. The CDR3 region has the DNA TGTGCCAGCAGCTTACGGAGAAGCGTCCAAGGCGAGACCCAGTACTTC. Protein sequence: CASSLRRSVQGETQYF.

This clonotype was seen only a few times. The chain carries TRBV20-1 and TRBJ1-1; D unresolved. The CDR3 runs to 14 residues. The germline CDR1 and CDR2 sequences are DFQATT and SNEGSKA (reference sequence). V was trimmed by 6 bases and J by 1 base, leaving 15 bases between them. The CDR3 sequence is CSARLSGENTEAFF. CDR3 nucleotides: TGCAGTGCCCGATTATCCGGGGAGAACACTGAAGCTTTCTTT.

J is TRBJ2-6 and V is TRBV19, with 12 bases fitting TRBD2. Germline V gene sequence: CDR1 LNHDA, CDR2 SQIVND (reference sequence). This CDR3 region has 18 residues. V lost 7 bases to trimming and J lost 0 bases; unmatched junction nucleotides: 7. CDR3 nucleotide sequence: TGTGCCAGTACCCGACTAGCGGGAGCATCCTCTGGGGCCAACGTCCTGACTTTC. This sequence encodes CASTRLAGASSGANVLTF. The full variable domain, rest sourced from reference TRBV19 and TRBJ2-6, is DGGITQSPKYLFRKEGQNVTLSCEQNLNHDAMYWYRQDPGQGLRLIYYSQIVNDFQKGDIAEGYSVSREKKESFPLTVTSAQKNPTAFYLCASTRLAGASSGANVLTFGAGSRLTVL.